This entry concerns a single T cell receptor beta chain. The repertoire was sequenced with immunoSEQ multiplex PCR; TCRdb's copy has only in-frame clones and lacks some. Of about 110,000 clones listed, around 93% are singletons. These data originate in a study of CD4+ T cells in melanoma. The sample taken for sequencing was peripheral blood. This sequence originates from a human donor with melanoma.

CDR3 bases: TGTGCCAGCAGTTCCGGGACAGGGGGCTTGTACGAGCAGTACTTC. The encoded protein is CASSSGTGGLYEQYF. The chain combines TRBV27 with TRBJ2-7; 12 nucleotides match TRBD1. Per germline, CDR1 MNHEY and CDR2 SMNVEV (reference sequence). The CDR3 totals 15 residues. J gave up 4 bases and V 4 bases, and 5 bases lay outside the gene matches.